The clone carrying this T cell receptor beta chain was counted at least ten times. Its specificity is not known. Amplification yielded TCR beta CDR3 regions, with RNA transcripts as the source. A first-round RT-PCR of the TCR CDR3 used the HTBI primer set. TCRdb recomputed calls from the multiplex PCR reads with MiXCR, one row per CDR3 protein. The sample shows 400,000 or so distinct CDR3 sequences, roughly 15% of them seen only once. This specimen belongs to a study of T cells in Graves' hyperthyroidism and ophthalmopathy. Whole-study findings and limits: A model of 13 V-J pairs discriminated ophthalmopathy from stable hyperthyroidism.

Clinical Activity Scores of at least 3, NOSPECS grades of at least 4 and durations under 3 months characterized ophthalmopathy patients. This CDR3 comprises 15 residues. The V gene's germline CDR1 is SGHVS and CDR2 FQNEAQ. Trimming shortened V by 5 bases and J by 1 base, and 11 bases separated the two germline ends. The sequenced sample consisted of blood. The chain recombines TRBV7-8 with TRBJ2-2, with D unclear. This receptor was taken from a woman aged 25-40 years with Graves' ophthalmopathy. The CDR3 region has the DNA TGTGCCAGCAGCCCTTCGTCTAGGAACACCGGGGAGCTGTTTTTT. It yields the protein CASSPSSRNTGELFF.